This paragraph covers one TCR beta chain sequence. This record belongs to a study of blood T cell repertoires in COVID-19. Original methodology: Quantification of nucleated cells was approximated via reference gene primer amplification. Some clones are missing from TCRdb's copy, which holds only in-frame ones; the method was immunoSEQ multiplex PCR. That table furnishes V, J and clone size, whereas the DNA furnished D and trimming. The table includes roughly 250,000 clones, about 89% detected once. The study drew participants aged about 18 to 89 years from fewer than 30 US areas. Allocation to cohorts depended on clinical history reported by the participants. V shed 6 bases and J shed 2 bases, with 11 bases lying between them. Germline CDR1 and CDR2: KGHSH and LQKENI. CDR3 length: 13 amino acids.

This TCR was recovered from a human donor in a cohort exposed to, infected with or recovered from COVID-19 (not recorded which). The donor label of this sample is uncertain. The chain uses TRBV18 and TRBJ2-7, with D maybe TRBD1 (5 bases). Source material: PBMCs or T cells enriched from blood (not recorded which). The CDR3 reads CASSLQETYEQYF. The CDR3, as DNA: TGTGCCAGCTCGCTACAGGAAACCTACGAGCAGTACTTC.